Listed below are T cell receptor beta chains from one sample, sequenced in a study of PD-1 blockade in mismatch repair-deficient tumors. Only in-frame clones appear in the TCRdb table, and some are missing; sequencing was by immunoSEQ multiplex PCR. There are about 100,000 clones in the sample; approximately 83% occur only once, and approximately 6.7% lies in the top ten. The sample here was peripheral blood, taken approximately 35 weeks after starting pembrolizumab. Every receptor here comes from an adult with mismatch repair-deficient cancer. The CDR3 runs from the conserved cysteine through the conserved F or W. Fields, in order: J gene, D gene, V gene, clone size, CDR3 DNA, CDR3 protein. The D gene is left open where the match is weak. A clone size is listed for some rows: how often the clone was seen (once, few, many), or a class if it is expanded.

TRBJ2-2 TRBD2 TRBV5-6 NA TGTGCCAGCAGCTCCGGGACTATATTTTACCCCGGGGAGCTGTTTTTT CASSSGTIFYPGELFF
TRBJ2-5 NA TRBV7-2 once TGTGCCAGCAGCGCCACGATAGGGCAAGAGACCCAGTACTTC CASSATIGQETQYF
TRBJ1-2 TRBD1 TRBV7-9 NA TGTGCCAGCAGCGGCCGGGACAGGGGCTATGGCTACACCTTC CASSGRDRGYGYTF
TRBJ1-1 NA TRBV30 NA TGTGCCTGGAGTCGGGGGGGGTCGGGCACTGAAGCTTTCTTT CAWSRGGSGTEAFF
TRBJ1-1 NA TRBV11-2 NA TGTGCCAGCAGCTTAGCTGGGGGCAGAGAAAACACTGAAGCTTTCTTT CASSLAGGRENTEAFF
TRBJ2-7 NA TRBV4-1 NA TGCGCCAGCAGCCCAGGGACGACTTTGTACGAGCAGTACTTC CASSPGTTLYEQYF
TRBJ2-1 TRBD2 TRBV7-2 NA TGTGCCAGCAGCTTAGAGCGGGGCTGGGATGAGCAGTTCTTC CASSLERGWDEQFF
TRBJ1-2 TRBD1 TRBV9 NA TGTGCCAGCAGCTTCCGGGGGGGACAGAACTATGGCTACACCTTC CASSFRGGQNYGYTF
TRBJ1-4 NA TRBV19 NA TGTGCCAGTAGTACCCACCGGGACACCCCTAATGAAAAACTGTTTTTT CASSTHRDTPNEKLFF
TRBJ1-5 NA TRBV19 few TGTGCCAGTAGTATCGGGGACTCGCATCAGCCCCAGCATTTT CASSIGDSHQPQHF